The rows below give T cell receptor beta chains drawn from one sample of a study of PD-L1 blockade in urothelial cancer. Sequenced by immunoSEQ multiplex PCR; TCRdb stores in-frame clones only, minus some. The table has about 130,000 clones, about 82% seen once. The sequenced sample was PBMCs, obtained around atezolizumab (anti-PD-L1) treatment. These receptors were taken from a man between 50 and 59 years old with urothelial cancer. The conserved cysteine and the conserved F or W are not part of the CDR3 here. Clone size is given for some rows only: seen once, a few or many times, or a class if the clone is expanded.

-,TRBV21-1,ASPAGYGYT
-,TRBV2,ASTVLGRLAGELF
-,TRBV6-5,ASSYSTSGRTDTQY
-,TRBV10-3,AINRGLSDTQY
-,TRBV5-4,ASSLDGVAGYT
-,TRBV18,ASSPQQGSYTEAF
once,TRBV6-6,ASRPSSYEQY
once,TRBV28,ASSRRGATNEKLF
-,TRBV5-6,ASSSSGYEQY
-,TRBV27,ASSLAGQGNAEQY
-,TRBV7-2,ASSLAGVRSGANVLT
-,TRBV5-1,ASSRDSGDLAIKQY
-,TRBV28,ASSLQRERTPLH
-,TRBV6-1,ASRPGQGSAGELF
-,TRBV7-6,ASSLSQITTDTQY
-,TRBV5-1,ASSLLALSSYNEQF
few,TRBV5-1,ASILGRGNTEAF
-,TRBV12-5,ASGLVHPSGRNTGELF
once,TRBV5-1,ASSPTESSTDTQY
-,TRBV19,ASSGGGGGEDTQY
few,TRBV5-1,ASSPGTGTYEQY
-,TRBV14,ASSRGGFAEAF
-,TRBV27,ASSLVAGVSNEQF
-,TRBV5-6,ASTEPVGREGRETQY
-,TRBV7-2,ASSSSGTATYNEQF
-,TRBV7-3,ASSLTGQREVGDTQY
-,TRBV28,ASSTARAGEKETQY
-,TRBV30,AWRDRTRSYEQY
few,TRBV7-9,ASSFGLANLEQY